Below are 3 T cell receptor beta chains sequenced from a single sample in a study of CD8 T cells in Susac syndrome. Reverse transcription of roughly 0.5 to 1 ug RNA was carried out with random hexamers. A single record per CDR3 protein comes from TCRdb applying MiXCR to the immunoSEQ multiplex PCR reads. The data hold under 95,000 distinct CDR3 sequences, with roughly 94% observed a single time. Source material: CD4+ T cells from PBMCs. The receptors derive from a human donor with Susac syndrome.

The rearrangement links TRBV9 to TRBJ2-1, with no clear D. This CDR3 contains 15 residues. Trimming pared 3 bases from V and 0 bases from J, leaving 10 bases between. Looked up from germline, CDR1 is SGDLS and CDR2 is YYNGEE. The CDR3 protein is CASSATPTSYNEQFF. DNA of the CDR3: TGTGCCAGCAGCGCGACGCCGACCTCCTACAATGAGCAGTTCTTC.

The CDR3 region is CASSQEVNTEAFF. CDR3 sequence (DNA): TGCGCCAGCAGCCAAGAAGTTAACACTGAAGCTTTCTTT. The chain joins TRBV4-3 to TRBJ1-1; no definite D call. From germline, CDR1 is LGHNA and CDR2 YSLEER. V lost 0 bases to trimming and J lost 2 bases, with 4 bases between them. This CDR3 spans 13 amino acids.

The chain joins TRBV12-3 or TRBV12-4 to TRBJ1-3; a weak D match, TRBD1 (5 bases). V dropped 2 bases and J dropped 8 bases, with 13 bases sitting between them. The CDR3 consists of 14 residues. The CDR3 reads CASSLPGNLDTIYF. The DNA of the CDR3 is TGTGCCAGCAGTTTACCAGGGAACCTTGACACCATATATTTT.